Listed here is a single TCR beta chain. Its specificity is unknown. The data stem from a study of OX40 agonist ivuxolimab in advanced cancers. CDR1 and CDR2 from the germline V gene are SSHAT and FNYEAQ (reference sequence). This CDR3 region has 15 residues. Trimming cost V 4 bases and J 4 bases; bases outside gene matches: 5. The table came from immunoSEQ multiplex PCR; TCRdb's copy has only in-frame clones and leaves some out. The table shows 55,000 to 80,000 clones, with nearly 90% occurring only once. Whole-study results and caveats: There were, on average, more expanded clones in CD8+ T cells than in CD4+.

The sequenced sample was CD4+ or CD8+ T cells sorted from blood, obtained in a trial of the OX40 agonist ivuxolimab. This receptor was taken from an adult with an advanced solid tumor such as melanoma, head and neck, liver or kidney cancer. This chain joins TRBV7-7 and TRBJ2-1, with 9 bases matching TRBD2. CDR3: CASSSGLAVYNEQFF. The DNA of the CDR3 is TGTGCCAGCAGCTCGGGACTAGCAGTTTACAATGAGCAGTTCTTC.